The T cell receptor beta chain under discussion was sequenced for a study of blood T cell repertoires in COVID-19. As for the study in general: Specimens from acute and convalescent COVID-19 originated in the United States, Italy and Spain. The cDNA or gDNA used as material had been derived from T cells, B-cell-depleted T cells, or PBMCs.

As originally analysed: The assay estimated nucleated cells by amplifying reference gene primers. Assay: immunoSEQ multiplex PCR; the TCRdb copy retains only in-frame clones and omits some. V, J and clone size derive from that table, while D and trimming were established from the DNA sequence. The sample carries 250,000 to 350,000 clones, roughly 87% recorded once. This CDR3 region has 14 residues. The V gene's germline CDR1 is SGHDN and CDR2 FVKESK. Trimming cost V 3 bases and J 1 base, with 9 bases left between them. The sequence was collected from a woman in her forties or fifties who had recovered from COVID-19. Material: peripheral blood. The genes are TRBV14 and TRBJ1-1; no definite D call. This CDR3 reads CASSHLARNTEAFF. CDR3 nucleotides: TGTGCCAGCAGCCATCTTGCTAGGAACACTGAAGCTTTCTTT.